The rows below give T cell receptor beta chains drawn from one sample of a study of identical twins. Each CDR3 protein is one row after TCRdb ran MiXCR on the 5' RACE reads. The table includes hundreds of thousands of distinct CDR3 sequences, 6.5% to 9.5% detected once. This same sample was also taken into another study, of yellow fever vaccine responses in identical twins.

The sample consisted of memory (CD45RO+) T cells sorted from blood. The receptors come from a woman between 18 and 30 years old in good health. The CDR3 runs from the conserved cysteine through the conserved F or W. A D gene is named only where the DNA matches it firmly. Size is omitted from some rows. Given values are once, few, many or a class for expanded clones.

abundance: many
j_gene: TRBJ2-1
v_gene: TRBV5-1
d_gene: TRBD2
CDR3aa: CASSLMTSANNEQFF
CDR3nt: TGCGCCAGCAGCCTGATGACTAGCGCAAACAATGAGCAGTTCTTC

abundance: few
j_gene: TRBJ2-1
v_gene: TRBV20-1
d_gene: -
CDR3aa: CSAKDGGEIEQFF
CDR3nt: TGCAGTGCCAAGGATGGCGGAGAGATTGAGCAGTTCTTC

abundance: many
j_gene: TRBJ2-3
v_gene: TRBV27
d_gene: TRBD2
CDR3aa: CASSLRPSREGRGTDTQYF
CDR3nt: TGTGCCAGCAGTTTAAGGCCCTCGCGGGAGGGCCGGGGGACAGATACGCAGTATTTT

abundance: -
j_gene: TRBJ2-1
v_gene: TRBV2
d_gene: TRBD1
CDR3aa: CASIAPGGLDNEQFF
CDR3nt: TGTGCCAGCATAGCCCCAGGGGGCTTAGACAATGAGCAGTTCTTC

abundance: many
j_gene: TRBJ2-1
v_gene: TRBV29-1
d_gene: -
CDR3aa: CSVALGYASFRNEQFF
CDR3nt: TGCAGCGTTGCCCTAGGGTATGCCTCGTTCCGGAATGAGCAGTTCTTC

abundance: few
j_gene: TRBJ2-3
v_gene: TRBV9
d_gene: TRBD1
CDR3aa: CASSATGSTQYF
CDR3nt: TGTGCCAGCAGCGCGACAGGGAGTACGCAGTATTTT

abundance: many
j_gene: TRBJ2-1
v_gene: TRBV6-1
d_gene: -
CDR3aa: CASTHSYNEQFF
CDR3nt: TGTGCCAGCACCCACAGTTACAATGAGCAGTTCTTC

abundance: few
j_gene: TRBJ2-1
v_gene: TRBV20-1
d_gene: -
CDR3aa: CSASGSLAYNEQFF
CDR3nt: TGCAGTGCTAGTGGATCTCTAGCGTACAATGAGCAGTTCTTC

abundance: -
j_gene: TRBJ1-4
v_gene: TRBV5-1
d_gene: -
CDR3aa: CASSLGPQSTEKLFF
CDR3nt: TGCGCCAGCAGCCTGGGGCCTCAATCCACGGAAAAACTGTTTTTT

abundance: -
j_gene: TRBJ1-5
v_gene: TRBV20-1
d_gene: -
CDR3aa: CSAAGYYSNQPQHF
CDR3nt: TGCAGTGCCGCAGGGTATTATAGCAATCAGCCCCAGCATTTT

abundance: -
j_gene: TRBJ2-1
v_gene: TRBV20-1
d_gene: TRBD2
CDR3aa: CSARGLAGGDQQFF
CDR3nt: TGCAGTGCTAGAGGGCTAGCGGGAGGGGACCAGCAGTTCTTC

abundance: -
j_gene: TRBJ2-1
v_gene: TRBV5-4
d_gene: -
CDR3aa: CASSLRDFLYNEQFF
CDR3nt: TGTGCCAGCAGCTTGAGGGACTTCCTCTACAATGAGCAGTTCTTC

abundance: -
j_gene: TRBJ2-1
v_gene: TRBV28
d_gene: -
CDR3aa: CASNPGSYNEQFF
CDR3nt: TGTGCCAGCAACCCGGGGTCCTACAATGAGCAGTTCTTC

abundance: few
j_gene: TRBJ2-4
v_gene: TRBV3-1
d_gene: -
CDR3aa: CASSRRGAKNIQYF
CDR3nt: TGTGCCAGCAGCCGGAGGGGAGCCAAAAACATTCAGTACTTC

abundance: many
j_gene: TRBJ2-3
v_gene: TRBV5-1
d_gene: -
CDR3aa: CASSFVTAASTDTQYF
CDR3nt: TGCGCCAGCAGCTTCGTCACCGCAGCTAGCACAGATACGCAGTATTTT

abundance: many
j_gene: TRBJ2-1
v_gene: TRBV4-1
d_gene: TRBD1
CDR3aa: CASSQTSGTGVNEQFF
CDR3nt: TGCGCCAGCAGCCAAACATCCGGGACAGGGGTAAATGAGCAGTTCTTC

abundance: many
j_gene: TRBJ2-5
v_gene: TRBV24-1
d_gene: -
CDR3aa: CATSDAGLRGTQYF
CDR3nt: TGTGCCACCAGTGACGCGGGTTTGAGGGGGACCCAGTACTTC

abundance: -
j_gene: TRBJ2-3
v_gene: TRBV6-4
d_gene: TRBD2
CDR3aa: CASSESGGGGDTQYF
CDR3nt: TGTGCCAGCAGTGAAAGCGGGGGCGGCGGAGATACGCAGTATTTT

abundance: -
j_gene: TRBJ1-1
v_gene: TRBV20-1
d_gene: TRBD1
CDR3aa: CSARATDRGDEAFF
CDR3nt: TGCAGTGCTAGAGCCACGGACAGGGGGGATGAAGCTTTCTTT

abundance: -
j_gene: TRBJ2-1
v_gene: TRBV7-2
d_gene: TRBD2
CDR3aa: CASSPRLAGVLNEQFF
CDR3nt: TGTGCCAGCAGCCCGCGGCTAGCGGGAGTCTTGAATGAGCAGTTCTTC

abundance: many
j_gene: TRBJ1-2
v_gene: TRBV2
d_gene: TRBD1
CDR3aa: CASSTDRNYGYTF
CDR3nt: TGTGCCAGCAGTACGGACAGGAACTATGGCTACACCTTC

abundance: -
j_gene: TRBJ2-7
v_gene: TRBV20-1
d_gene: -
CDR3aa: CSASGSTGNEQYF
CDR3nt: TGCAGTGCTAGCGGGTCCACAGGGAACGAGCAGTACTTC

abundance: -
j_gene: TRBJ1-5
v_gene: TRBV19
d_gene: -
CDR3aa: CASSIDRYSNQPQHF
CDR3nt: TGTGCCAGTAGTATCGACAGATATAGCAATCAGCCCCAGCATTTT

abundance: few
j_gene: TRBJ2-3
v_gene: TRBV12-3/TRBV12-4
d_gene: -
CDR3aa: CASRGTPLTGSQYF
CDR3nt: TGTGCCAGCAGGGGGACGCCCCTCACGGGATCGCAGTATTTT

abundance: few
j_gene: TRBJ2-5
v_gene: TRBV10-3
d_gene: -
CDR3aa: CAISESNSPTQYF
CDR3nt: TGTGCCATCAGTGAGTCGAACAGTCCGACCCAGTACTTC

abundance: few
j_gene: TRBJ1-5
v_gene: TRBV20-1
d_gene: -
CDR3aa: CSARGGQNNQPQHF
CDR3nt: TGCAGTGCTAGAGGAGGACAGAACAATCAGCCCCAGCATTTT

abundance: few
j_gene: TRBJ2-5
v_gene: TRBV20-1
d_gene: TRBD2
CDR3aa: CSARDNPAGVRQETQYF
CDR3nt: TGCAGTGCTAGAGATAACCCAGCGGGGGTCCGCCAAGAGACCCAGTACTTC

abundance: few
j_gene: TRBJ2-1
v_gene: TRBV3-1
d_gene: TRBD1
CDR3aa: CASSQTGTGEAFF
CDR3nt: TGTGCCAGCAGCCAAACCGGGACAGGGGAGGCGTTCTTC

abundance: many
j_gene: TRBJ2-1
v_gene: TRBV6-6
d_gene: -
CDR3aa: CASSHRAEQFF
CDR3nt: TGTGCCAGCAGCCACAGAGCGGAGCAGTTCTTC

abundance: many
j_gene: TRBJ1-3
v_gene: TRBV4-2
d_gene: -
CDR3aa: CASSQTAGGISGNTIYF
CDR3nt: TGTGCCAGCAGCCAGACCGCAGGTGGAATCTCTGGAAACACCATATATTTT

abundance: many
j_gene: TRBJ1-2
v_gene: TRBV3-1
d_gene: -
CDR3aa: CASSQDSGSHYGYTF
CDR3nt: TGTGCCAGCAGCCAAGATTCAGGGAGCCACTATGGCTACACCTTC

abundance: few
j_gene: TRBJ2-7
v_gene: TRBV13
d_gene: TRBD1
CDR3aa: CASSLGLGTGRVEQYF
CDR3nt: TGTGCCAGCAGCTTAGGCCTTGGGACAGGGCGTGTCGAGCAGTACTTC

abundance: few
j_gene: TRBJ2-7
v_gene: TRBV10-1
d_gene: -
CDR3aa: CASSEARRRLTYEQYF
CDR3nt: TGCGCCAGCAGTGAGGCAAGACGGAGGCTGACCTACGAGCAGTACTTC

abundance: few
j_gene: TRBJ1-2
v_gene: TRBV5-1
d_gene: -
CDR3aa: CASRGGQLANYGYTF
CDR3nt: TGCGCCAGCAGAGGAGGACAACTAGCTAACTATGGCTACACCTTC

abundance: many
j_gene: TRBJ2-1
v_gene: TRBV3-1
d_gene: -
CDR3aa: CASSPSIGAYNEQFF
CDR3nt: TGTGCCAGCAGCCCATCTATAGGGGCCTACAATGAGCAGTTCTTC

abundance: many
j_gene: TRBJ2-1
v_gene: TRBV12-3/TRBV12-4
d_gene: TRBD2
CDR3aa: CASRPLAGETNEQFF
CDR3nt: TGTGCCAGCAGGCCACTAGCGGGAGAGACCAATGAGCAGTTCTTC

abundance: -
j_gene: TRBJ2-3
v_gene: TRBV12-3/TRBV12-4
d_gene: TRBD2
CDR3aa: CASSPGLGRTDTQYF
CDR3nt: TGTGCCAGCAGTCCGGGACTAGGCCGCACAGATACGCAGTATTTT

abundance: -
j_gene: TRBJ2-5
v_gene: TRBV9
d_gene: TRBD2
CDR3aa: CASSTGGALQTQYF
CDR3nt: TGTGCCAGCAGCACCGGGGGGGCCCTACAGACCCAGTACTTC

abundance: -
j_gene: TRBJ2-3
v_gene: TRBV2
d_gene: -
CDR3aa: CASSGGFTDTQYF
CDR3nt: TGTGCCAGCTCTGGCGGCTTCACAGATACGCAGTATTTT

abundance: many
j_gene: TRBJ2-3
v_gene: TRBV7-9
d_gene: TRBD2
CDR3aa: CASSLVASGSADTQYF
CDR3nt: TGTGCCAGCAGCTTAGTGGCGAGCGGGAGCGCAGATACGCAGTATTTT